Below are 15 T cell receptor beta chains sequenced from a single sample in a study of blood T cell repertoires in COVID-19. Only in-frame clones appear in the TCRdb table, and some are missing; sequencing was by immunoSEQ multiplex PCR. The table lists 110,000 or so clones, 85% to 90% of them singletons. The sequencing sample was made of peripheral blood. Source of these receptors: a woman aged 60 to 75 with COVID-19, enrolled during active disease.

The chain has TRBV19 and TRBJ1-3; D unclear. V was shortened by 1 base and J by 0 bases, with 7 bases between the two germline ends. This CDR3 has 15 amino acids. Per the germline V gene, CDR1 is LNHDA and CDR2 is SQIVND (reference sequence). The CDR3 protein is CASSIGESSGNTIYF. In nucleotides, the CDR3 is TGTGCCAGTAGTATAGGGGAGAGCTCTGGAAACACCATATATTTT.

The chain is built from TRBV7-9 and TRBJ1-2; the match to TRBD1 covers 10 bases. CDR1 is SEHNR and CDR2 is FQNEAQ in the germline V gene (reference sequence). The CDR3 loop spans 15 amino acids. V was clipped by 4 bases and J by 4 bases; unmatched bases: 6. The DNA of the CDR3 is TGTGCCAGCAGCTCCGGGACAGGGGACTTCTATGGCTACACCTTC. Its translation: CASSSGTGDFYGYTF.

V usage is TRBV18 and J usage is TRBJ1-1; no reliable D call. The germline gives CDR1 KGHSH, CDR2 LQKENI. The CDR3 spans 14 residues. V lost 2 bases to trimming and J lost 3 bases, with 10 bases between them. DNA for the CDR3: TGTGCCAGCTCACCAGCGGGGTTGGACACTGAAGCTTTCTTT. This codes for CASSPAGLDTEAFF.

This clone came up once. The J gene is TRBJ2-5, the V gene TRBV18; TRBD1 aligns across 7 bases. The CDR3 contains 15 residues. Trimming cost V 3 bases and J 5 bases; bases outside gene matches: 9. Germline CDR1 is KGHSH and CDR2 is LQKENI. CDR3 nucleotide sequence: TGTGCCAGCTCACCGCAGGACAGGTTGCGTGAGACCCAGTACTTC. Its protein is CASSPQDRLRETQYF.

The chain links TRBV7-6 to TRBJ1-3; no reliable D call. CDR1 is SGHVS and CDR2 is FNYEAQ in the germline V gene. This CDR3 is built from 16 residues. The V and J ends lost 1 base and 4 bases respectively, with 14 bases between them. The CDR3 sequence is CASSLEVSGLGNTIYF. CDR3 DNA sequence: TGTGCCAGCAGCTTAGAGGTCAGCGGGTTAGGAAACACCATATATTTT.

This chain joins TRBV3-1 (or the pseudogene TRBV3-2) and TRBJ2-7; TRBD2 matches 12 bases. J lost 3 bases, V lost 1 base, and 10 bases had no gene match. The CDR3 spans 18 residues. The V gene's germline CDR1 is LGHDT and CDR2 YNNKEL (reference sequence). This chain's CDR3 is CASSQGGTSGGHNYEQYF. The DNA for the CDR3 is TGTGCCAGCAGCCAAGGAGGCACTAGCGGGGGGCATAACTACGAGCAGTACTTC.

The chain recombines TRBV5-5 with TRBJ1-5, with D hard to call. The CDR3 has 15 amino acids. Trimming pared 4 bases from V and 2 bases from J, leaving 13 bases between. Germline V gene data show CDR1 as SGHKS and CDR2 as YYEKEE (reference sequence). The chain's CDR3 is CASSLTRGGNQPQHF. CDR3 bases: TGTGCCAGCAGCCTGACCCGGGGAGGCAATCAGCCCCAGCATTTT.

The chain joins TRBV7-8 to TRBJ2-7; D ambiguous. CDR1 is SGHVS, CDR2 FQNEAQ, per germline. The CDR3 runs to 12 residues. Trimming stripped 5 bases from V and 1 base from J, with 6 bases between. The CDR3 DNA is TGTGCCAGCAGCCTTAGTTCCTACGAGCAGTACTTC. Its translation: CASSLSSYEQYF.

The gene calls are TRBV5-1 and TRBJ1-2; 7 nucleotides agree with TRBD1. V was pared by 3 bases and J by 4 bases, with 3 bases of the junction left unmatched. Per the germline V gene, CDR1 is SGHRS and CDR2 is YFSETQ. There are 13 residues in the CDR3. CDR3 coding DNA: TGCGCCAGCAGCTCGACAGGGACCTATGGCTACACCTTC. Its translation is CASSSTGTYGYTF.

The genes are TRBV2 and TRBJ2-2; TRBD1 aligns across 9 bases. The V gene's germline CDR1 is SNHLY and CDR2 FYNNEI. The CDR3 runs to 16 residues. V lost 5 bases, J lost 3 bases, and 7 bases stayed unmatched. CDR3 sequence (DNA): TGTGCCAGCAGTAGGGACAGGGCCGATCACACCGGGGAGCTGTTTTTT. It specifies CASSRDRADHTGELFF.

This clone was observed once. The V call is TRBV7-8, the J call TRBJ2-2; a possible D gene is TRBD1 (6 bases). The V gene lost 1 base and the J gene lost 0 bases, with 9 bases spanning the gap. The CDR3 sequence is 16 residues long. Germline CDR1 SGHVS, CDR2 FQNEAQ. CDR3 sequence reads: CASSLGRTANTGELFF. The CDR3 region has the DNA TGTGCCAGCAGCTTAGGGAGGACAGCGAACACCGGGGAGCTGTTTTTT. Looking up the rest from reference TRBV7-8 and TRBJ2-2 gives the full variable domain: GAGVSQSPRYKVAKRGQDVALRCDPISGHVSLFWYQQALGQGPEFLTYFQNEAQLDKSGLPSDRFFAERPEGSVSTLKIQRTQQEDSAVYLCASSLGRTANTGELFFGEGSRLTVL.

The table lists this clone with a count of one. This chain joins TRBV19 and TRBJ1-2; D unresolved. V shed 4 bases and J shed 8 bases, with 20 bases lying between them. The CDR3 is 15 residues long. CDR1 LNHDA and CDR2 SQIVND come from the germline V gene (reference sequence). The CDR3 bases are TGTGCCAGTAGTACTCACGAATTAAACAGTGGCGGCTACACCTTC. Its translation: CASSTHELNSGGYTF.

The chain combines TRBV7-8 with TRBJ2-7, with D possibly being TRBD1 (6 bases). This CDR3 has 18 residues. The ends were cut back, 0 bases at V and 2 bases at J, with 20 bases in the middle. Germline values: CDR1 SGHVS, CDR2 FQNEAQ. The CDR3, as DNA: TGTGCCAGCAGCTTAGCTACGTCCGACAGGAACCGAGCCTACGAGCAGTACTTC. It codes for CASSLATSDRNRAYEQYF.

This clone occurred once. The rearrangement uses TRBV6-5 and TRBJ1-1; D perhaps matches TRBD1 (6 bases). Germline CDR1 MNHEY, CDR2 SVGAGI. The CDR3 consists of 14 residues. The ends were cut back, 11 bases at V and 2 bases at J, with 18 bases in the middle. CDR3 in amino acids: CAALPGHQNTEAFF. For the CDR3, the DNA is TGTGCCGCCCTCCCGGGACACCAAAACACTGAAGCTTTCTTT.

This chain connects TRBV27 to TRBJ2-3; possibly TRBD1 for D (5 bases). V was trimmed by 2 bases and J by 2 bases, leaving 8 bases between them. Germline V gives CDR1 MNHEY, CDR2 SMNVEV (reference sequence). The CDR3 spans 14 residues. The CDR3, as DNA: TGTGCCAGCAGTTTAGTCAGGGACACAGATACGCAGTATTTT. As protein: CASSLVRDTDTQYF.